The 5 T cell receptor beta chains below were found in one sample sequenced in a study of radiotherapy plus CTLA-4 blockade in lung cancer. Profiling relied on immunoSEQ multiplex PCR, and the TCRdb table lists in-frame clones only, not all of them. The sample carries 55,000 to 85,000 clones, roughly four fifths recorded once. This specimen consisted of peripheral blood, obtained from a patient treated with radiotherapy plus ipilimumab. These TCRs come from a human donor with non-small cell lung cancer whose response to radiotherapy plus ipilimumab could not be evaluated. Some clones in this sample may be carry-over from other donors' samples.

About this clone: Mismatch with germline at one junction end may stem from a read error. The rearrangement joins TRBV7-7 to TRBJ2-2, with TRBD1 identical over 9 bases. CDR1 and CDR2 from the germline V gene are SSHAT and FNYEAQ (reference sequence). The length of the CDR3 is 15 residues. As DNA, the CDR3 is TGTGCTAGCAGCTCCGGGACAGGGAGCACCGGGGAGCTGTTTTTT. It encodes CASSSGTGSTGELFF.

The chain carries TRBV5-1 and TRBJ2-5, with a weak D call TRBD2 (6 bases). The end of the DNA is better explained by TRBJ2-7, so the J call may be wrong. Germline V lookup: CDR1 SGHRS, CDR2 YFSETQ. This CDR3 has 12 amino acids. The CDR3 DNA is TGCGCCAGCAGGGCGGGAACCTACGAGCAGTACTTC. Its protein is CASRAGTYEQYF.

V usage is TRBV18 and J usage is TRBJ2-5; 10 bases match TRBD2. The trim removed 2 bases at V and 4 bases at J, leaving 4 bases unmatched. Germline V gives CDR1 KGHSH, CDR2 LQKENI. The CDR3 is made up of 15 amino acids. This CDR3 is CASSPIPSGGETQYF. The CDR3 coding sequence is TGTGCCAGCTCACCAATTCCTAGCGGGGGAGAGACCCAGTACTTC.

The chain is built from TRBV28 and TRBJ2-7; 8 bases are a match to TRBD2. The germline V gene encodes CDR1 MDHEN and CDR2 SYDVKM. The CDR3 has 13 amino acids. After removal of 8 bases from V and 0 bases from J, the junction contained 3 bases not matched to a gene. CDR3 region: CASQRGSSYEQYF. CDR3 bases: TGTGCCAGCCAGCGGGGGAGCTCCTACGAGCAGTACTTC.

The rearrangement links TRBV10-3 to TRBJ1-4, with D tentatively TRBD1 (5 bases). The CDR3 consists of 13 residues. V lost 6 bases, J lost 5 bases, and 10 bases lay in between. Germline lookup yields CDR1 ENHRY and CDR2 SYGVKD. CDR3 residues: CAIRGGRNEKLFF. For the CDR3, the DNA is TGTGCCATCAGGGGGGGGAGAAATGAAAAACTGTTTTTT.